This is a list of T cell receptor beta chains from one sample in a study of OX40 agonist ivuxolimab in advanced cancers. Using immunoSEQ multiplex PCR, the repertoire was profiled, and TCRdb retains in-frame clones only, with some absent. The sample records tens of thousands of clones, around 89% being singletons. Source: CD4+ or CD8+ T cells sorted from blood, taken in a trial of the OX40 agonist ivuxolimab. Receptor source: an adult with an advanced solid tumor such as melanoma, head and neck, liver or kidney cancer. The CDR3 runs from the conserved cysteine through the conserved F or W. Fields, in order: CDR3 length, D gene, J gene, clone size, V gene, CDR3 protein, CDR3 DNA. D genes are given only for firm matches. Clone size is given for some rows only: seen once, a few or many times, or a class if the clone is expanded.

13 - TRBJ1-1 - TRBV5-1 CASSWEGGTEAFF TGCGCCAGCAGCTGGGAAGGGGGGACTGAAGCTTTCTTT
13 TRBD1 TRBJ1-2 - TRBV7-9 CASSSDRVRGYTF TGTGCCAGCAGCTCGGACAGGGTTAGAGGCTACACCTTC
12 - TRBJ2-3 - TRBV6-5 CASRENKGTQYF TGTGCCAGCAGGGAAAACAAGGGTACGCAGTATTTT
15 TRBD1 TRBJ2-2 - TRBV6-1 CASRKTGVNTGELFF TGTGCCAGCAGAAAGACAGGGGTCAACACCGGGGAGCTGTTTTTT
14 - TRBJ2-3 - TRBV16 CASSRFSTADTQYF TGTGCCAGCAGCCGCTTCTCTACCGCAGATACGCAGTATTTT
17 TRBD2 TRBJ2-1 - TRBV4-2 CASSQDFAGGLLDEQFF TGTGCCAGCAGCCAAGATTTCGCGGGAGGCCTGTTGGATGAGCAGTTCTTC
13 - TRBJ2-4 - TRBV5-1 CASSRTVESIQYF TGCGCCAGCAGCCGGACAGTAGAAAGCATTCAGTACTTC
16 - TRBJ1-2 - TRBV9 CASSDPNGTEGTGYTF TGTGCCAGCAGCGACCCAAACGGGACGGAGGGAACTGGCTACACCTTC
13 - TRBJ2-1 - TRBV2 CASRSTAYNEQFF TGTGCCAGCAGGAGCACAGCGTACAATGAGCAGTTCTTC
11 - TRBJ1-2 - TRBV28 CAHSLDYGYTF TGTGCCCACAGCCTGGACTATGGCTACACCTTC
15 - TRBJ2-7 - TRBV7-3 CASSLIRGSHGEQYF TGTGCCAGCAGCTTAATACGTGGGAGCCATGGCGAGCAGTACTTC
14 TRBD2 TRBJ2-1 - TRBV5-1 CASSQGLASDEQFF TGCGCCAGCAGCCAGGGACTAGCGTCGGATGAGCAGTTCTTC
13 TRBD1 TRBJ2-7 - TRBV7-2 CASSQGTGDEQYF TGTGCCAGCAGCCAGGGGACAGGGGATGAGCAGTACTTC
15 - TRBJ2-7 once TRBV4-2 CASSLVELTSYEQYF TGTGCCAGCAGCTTGGTAGAGTTAACCTCCTACGAGCAGTACTTC
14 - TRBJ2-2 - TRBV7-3 CASSLGFNTGELFF TGTGCCAGCAGCTTGGGATTTAACACCGGGGAGCTGTTTTTT
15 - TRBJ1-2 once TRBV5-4 CASSLNAGTYYGYTF TGTGCCAGCAGCTTGAATGCCGGGACTTACTATGGCTACACCTTC
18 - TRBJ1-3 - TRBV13 CASSFGPGGPSSGNTIYF TGTGCCAGCAGCTTCGGCCCCGGGGGTCCTAGCTCTGGAAACACCATATATTTT
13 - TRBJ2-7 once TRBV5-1 CASSFEIGYEQYF TGCGCCAGCAGCTTTGAGATCGGCTACGAGCAGTACTTC